This entry lists 19 T cell receptor beta chains sequenced from one sample in a study of cytomegalovirus exposure and HLA in healthy donors. PCR primers comprised 60 Vbeta and 13 Jbeta primers. The protocol was immunoSEQ multiplex PCR, while the TCRdb copy is restricted to in-frame clones and leaves out a portion. The repertoire has under 150,000 clones, 70% to 75% of them found once; the top ten carry 1% to 1.5%. The sample was PBMCs. These receptors originate from a woman in her 40s in good health and CMV-seronegative.

The chain links TRBV7-2 to TRBJ2-7; D remains ambiguous. The CDR3 is 13 amino acids. Deletions cut 2 bases from V and 0 bases from J, with 5 bases between. CDR1 is SGHTA, CDR2 FQGNSA, per germline. The CDR3 loop reads CASSLLGSYEQYF. The CDR3 DNA follows: TGTGCCAGCAGCTTACTAGGCTCCTACGAGCAGTACTTC.

The chain combines TRBV29-1 with TRBJ1-1, with D unclear. There are 12 residues in the CDR3. Looked up from germline, CDR1 is SQVTM and CDR2 is ANQGSEA. Trimming left V 6 bases short and J 4 bases short, with 12 bases between. CDR3 loop: CSVSNQVTEAFF. In DNA, the CDR3 is TGCAGCGTCTCAAATCAGGTCACTGAAGCTTTCTTT.

The gene calls are TRBV29-1 and TRBJ2-1; 9 nucleotides align to TRBD2. J gave up 4 bases and V 4 bases, and 8 bases lay outside the gene matches. Looked up from germline, CDR1 is SQVTM and CDR2 is ANQGSEA. The CDR3 contains 15 residues. CDR3 DNA: TGCAGCGTTGTTTTAGGCGGGGGGGCATACAATGAGCAGTTCTTC. Translated: CSVVLGGGAYNEQFF.

J is TRBJ2-1 and V is TRBV9; 7 bases line up with TRBD2. Germline values: CDR1 SGDLS, CDR2 YYNGEE. The CDR3 covers 14 residues. V lost 4 bases, J lost 4 bases, and 5 bases stayed unmatched. CDR3 residues: CASSLSGEYNEQFF. CDR3 DNA sequence: TGTGCCAGCAGCTTGAGCGGGGAATACAATGAGCAGTTCTTC.

The chain carries TRBV5-1 and TRBJ2-2, with D uncertain. V was cut by 3 bases and J by 1 base, with 13 bases left in between. Germline CDR1 reads SGHRS; CDR2 reads YFSETQ. The CDR3 is 16 residues long. The CDR3 protein is CASSSISYQNTGELFF. The CDR3 region has the DNA TGCGCCAGCAGCTCTATTTCATATCAGAACACCGGGGAGCTGTTTTTT.

This clone appeared a single time. V is TRBV28 and J is TRBJ2-5, with 7 bases fitting TRBD1. The CDR3 sequence is 17 residues long. V was clipped by 6 bases and J by 1 base; unmatched bases: 14. Germline lookup yields CDR1 MDHEN and CDR2 SYDVKM. The CDR3 is CASSPRRDSGTQETQYF. In nucleotides, the CDR3 is TGTGCCAGCAGCCCGCGACGGGACAGCGGTACCCAAGAGACCCAGTACTTC.

Details on this clone: Other nucleotide sequences in the sample specify the same CDR3. The chain recombines TRBV5-1 with TRBJ1-2; perhaps TRBD1 as D (5 bases). The CDR3 has 13 amino acids. CDR1 is SGHRS, CDR2 YFSETQ, per germline. Deletions cut 0 bases from V and 6 bases from J, with 9 bases between. DNA of the CDR3: TGCGCCAGCAGCTTGGAGGCAGGGAATGGCTACACCTTC. It encodes CASSLEAGNGYTF.

This clone showed up just a few times. The gene calls are TRBV6-6 and TRBJ1-1; D is unresolved. The CDR3 is 13 amino acids. The V gene's germline CDR1 is MNHNY and CDR2 SVGAGI (reference sequence). Deletions cut 6 bases from V and 1 base from J, with 9 bases between. CDR3: CASRQESNTEAFF. The CDR3 nucleotides read TGTGCCAGCAGGCAGGAATCGAACACTGAAGCTTTCTTT.

This chain connects TRBV19 to TRBJ1-2, with D possibly matching TRBD1 (5 bases). The CDR3 runs to 16 residues. Germline CDR1 reads LNHDA; CDR2 reads SQIVND (reference sequence). Between the trimmed V and J ends, which lost 8 bases and 5 bases, there was a span of 24 bases. The CDR3 nucleotides are TGTGCCAGTCAGGAGCGGGTTTCGCAGGGAGGATATGGCTACACCTTC. Its protein is CASQERVSQGGYGYTF.

This sequence joins TRBV5-6 and TRBJ1-1; D unclear. The germline V gene has CDR1 SGHDT and CDR2 YYEEEE. This CDR3 region has 15 residues. V lost 0 bases, J lost 1 base, and 10 bases lay in between. The CDR3 spells CASSLVRDWNTEAFF. The DNA of the CDR3 is TGTGCCAGCAGCTTGGTGAGAGACTGGAACACTGAAGCTTTCTTT.

This chain links TRBV13 with TRBJ2-1; TRBD2 matches 9 bases. Germline CDR1 reads PRHDT; CDR2 reads FYEKMQ (reference sequence). The CDR3 is 17 residues long. V lost 5 bases to trimming and J lost 4 bases; unmatched junction nucleotides: 12. The CDR3 nucleotides are TGTGCCAGCAGCCCCTCGGAGCTAGCGGGGTATTACAATGAGCAGTTCTTC. Encoded protein: CASSPSELAGYYNEQFF.

V and J are TRBV10-3 and TRBJ1-2; unclear D gene. V lost 2 bases, J lost 0 bases, and 10 bases lay in between. The CDR3 loop spans 15 amino acids. Germline V CDR1 and CDR2: ENHRY, SYGVKD. DNA for the CDR3: TGTGCCATCAGTGAGGTTCGGTTCTCTAACTATGGCTACACCTTC. It yields the protein CAISEVRFSNYGYTF.

The genes are TRBV5-4 and TRBJ1-1; D uncertain. The length of the CDR3 is 15 residues. Looked up from germline, CDR1 is SGHNT and CDR2 is YYREEE (reference sequence). V was cut by 4 bases and J by 1 base, with 14 bases left in between. As DNA, the CDR3 is TGTGCCAGCAGCCCTGACCTGGCGGGGAACACTGAAGCTTTCTTT. Translation gives CASSPDLAGNTEAFF.

J is TRBJ2-7 and V is TRBV6-5; no clear D gene. CDR1 MNHEY and CDR2 SVGAGI come from the germline V gene. V lost 4 bases to trimming and J lost 3 bases, with 10 bases between them. The CDR3 has 13 amino acids. The CDR3 loop reads CASSSGYGYEQYF. For the CDR3, the DNA is TGTGCCAGCAGTTCCGGGTACGGCTACGAGCAGTACTTC.

This sequence joins TRBV7-2 and TRBJ2-7; TRBD2 agrees at 7 bases. Trimming at V came to 5 bases and at J to 2 bases, leaving 9 bases not matched to a gene. Germline values: CDR1 SGHTA, CDR2 FQGNSA. CDR3 length: 15 amino acids. CDR3: CASSPGGRETYEQYF. The CDR3, as DNA: TGTGCCAGCAGCCCGGGGGGTAGGGAGACCTACGAGCAGTACTTC.

CDR3 region: CASSPALSGGNTIYF. CDR3 coding DNA: TGTGCCAGCAGTCCCGCACTATCCGGGGGGAACACCATATATTTT. This chain uses TRBV28 with TRBJ1-3, with a tentative D call TRBD1 (5 bases). The V and J ends lost 5 bases and 7 bases respectively, with 18 bases between them. The CDR3 extends over 15 amino acids. Per germline, CDR1 MDHEN and CDR2 SYDVKM.

The J gene is TRBJ2-5, the V gene TRBV9; 12 nucleotides align to TRBD2. Germline CDR1 SGDLS, CDR2 YYNGEE. V shed 3 bases, J shed 4 bases, and the junction held 1 base outside the gene matches. The CDR3 covers 14 residues. The CDR3 DNA is TGTGCCAGCAGCGAGACTAGCGGGGGAGAGACCCAGTACTTC. Translation: CASSETSGGETQYF.

This clone has a single count. This sequence joins TRBV19 and TRBJ1-5, with a weak D call TRBD1 (5 bases). Trimming shortened V by 5 bases and J by 2 bases, and 10 bases separated the two germline ends. Looked up from germline, CDR1 is LNHDA and CDR2 is SQIVND (reference sequence). The CDR3 extends over 14 amino acids. CDR3 coding DNA: TGTGCCAGTAGTCAGGGCTCGGGCAATCAGCCCCAGCATTTT. This sequence encodes CASSQGSGNQPQHF.

This rearrangement joins TRBV4-1 to TRBJ2-7; 9 positions match TRBD1. The CDR3 is made up of 15 amino acids. J was trimmed by 6 bases and V by 4 bases; bases with no gene match: 10. The germline V gene has CDR1 MGHRA and CDR2 YSYEKL. CDR3 residues: CASSRNPGTGREQYV. CDR3 sequence (DNA): TGCGCCAGCAGCCGCAACCCGGGGACAGGGCGCGAGCAGTACGTC.